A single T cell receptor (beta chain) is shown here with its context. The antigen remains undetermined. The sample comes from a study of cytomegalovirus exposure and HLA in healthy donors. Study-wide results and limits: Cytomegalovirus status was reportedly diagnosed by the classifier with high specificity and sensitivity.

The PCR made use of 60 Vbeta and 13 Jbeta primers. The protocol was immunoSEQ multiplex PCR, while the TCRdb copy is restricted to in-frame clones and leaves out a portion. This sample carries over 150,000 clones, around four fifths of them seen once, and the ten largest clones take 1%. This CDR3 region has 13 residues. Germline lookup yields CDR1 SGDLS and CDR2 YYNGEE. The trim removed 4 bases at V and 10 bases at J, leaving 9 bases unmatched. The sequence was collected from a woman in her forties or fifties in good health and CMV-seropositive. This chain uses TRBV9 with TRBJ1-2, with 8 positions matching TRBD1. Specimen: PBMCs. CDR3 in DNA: TGTGCCAGCAGCTCCCAGGGGGCAAGGGACTACACCTTC. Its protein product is CASSSQGARDYTF.